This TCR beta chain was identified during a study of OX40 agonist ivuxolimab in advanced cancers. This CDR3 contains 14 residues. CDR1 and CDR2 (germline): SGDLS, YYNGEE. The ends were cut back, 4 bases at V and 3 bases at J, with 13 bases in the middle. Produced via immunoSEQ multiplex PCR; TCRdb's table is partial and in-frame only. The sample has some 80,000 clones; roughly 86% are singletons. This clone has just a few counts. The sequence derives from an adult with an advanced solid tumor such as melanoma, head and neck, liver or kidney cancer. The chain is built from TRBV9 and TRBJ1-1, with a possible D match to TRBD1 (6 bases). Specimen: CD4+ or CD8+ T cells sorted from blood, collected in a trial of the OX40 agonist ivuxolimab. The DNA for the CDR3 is TGTGCCAGCAGCACTATGGACAGCCACACTGAAGCTTTCTTT. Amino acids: CASSTMDSHTEAFF.